This T cell receptor (delta chain) was documented in a study of gamma-delta chains in newborns, infants, children. Study information: Innate gammadelta T cells reportedly expand polyclonally right after birth, driven by microbial exposure, per the title.

TCRdb reanalysed the reads via CATT. This table has 1,200 or so delta-chain clones, approximately 2.8% appearing once. By sample share, this clone is large. The sample carries other DNA sequences with the same CDR3. Germline-derived CDR1 and CDR2 are GEAIGNYY and EKD. V was shortened by 0 bases and J by 0 bases, with 11 bases between the two germline ends. The CDR3 extends over 18 amino acids. Sequenced sample: blood. The source of this sequence is a child who was a newborn, infant or young child, either healthy, febrile or measles-vaccinated (not recorded which). The chain combines TRDV2 with TRDJ3, with D perhaps TRDD3 (5 bases). The CDR3 protein is CACDTGGFSSWDTRQMFF. The CDR3 DNA is TGTGCCTGTGACACCGGGGGTTTCAGCTCCTGGGACACCCGACAGATGTTTTTC.